The clone carrying this T cell receptor beta chain was observed a few times. CDR1 and CDR2 from the germline V gene are LNHDA and SQIVND (reference sequence). CDR3 size: 13 residues. V dropped 5 bases and J dropped 5 bases, with 12 bases sitting between them. Carrying unique molecular identifiers, the cDNA also gained a universal primer site through template switching. Each CDR3 protein is one row after TCRdb ran MiXCR on the 5' RACE reads. This sample has hundreds of thousands of distinct CDR3 sequences, with 8% to 9% found just once. The data were taken from a study of identical twins. These data were likewise used in another study, on yellow fever vaccine responses in identical twins.

The sequenced sample consisted of PBMCs. This sequence joins TRBV19 and TRBJ1-1, with D perhaps matching TRBD1 (5 bases). This TCR came from a woman between 18 and 30 years old in good health. DNA for the CDR3: TGTGCCAGTAGTGACACAGGAGGGACTGAAGCTTTCTTT. It specifies CASSDTGGTEAFF.